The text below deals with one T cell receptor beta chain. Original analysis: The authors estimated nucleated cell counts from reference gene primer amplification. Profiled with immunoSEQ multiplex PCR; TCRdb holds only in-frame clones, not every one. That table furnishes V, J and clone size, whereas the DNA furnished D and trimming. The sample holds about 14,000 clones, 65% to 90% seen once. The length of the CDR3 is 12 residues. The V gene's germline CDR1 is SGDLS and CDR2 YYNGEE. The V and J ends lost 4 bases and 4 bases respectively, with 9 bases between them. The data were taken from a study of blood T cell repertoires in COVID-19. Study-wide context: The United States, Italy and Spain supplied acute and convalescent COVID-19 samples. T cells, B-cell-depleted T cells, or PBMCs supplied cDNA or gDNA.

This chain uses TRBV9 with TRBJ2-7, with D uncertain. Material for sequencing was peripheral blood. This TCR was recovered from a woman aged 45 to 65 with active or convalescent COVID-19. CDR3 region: CASSSTGYEQYF. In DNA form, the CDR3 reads TGTGCCAGCAGCTCGACGGGTTACGAGCAGTACTTC.